The 20 T cell receptor beta chains presented below share a single source sample, sequenced in a study of neurological immune-mediated disorders. Via MiXCR, TCRdb re-called the 5' RACE reads, giving one row per CDR3 protein. The sample comprises over 65,000 distinct CDR3 sequences, 2.5% to 3% of which are singletons, and about 1.1% rests with the top ten. The specimen was PBMCs. Receptors were obtained from a woman in her twenties or thirties with multiple sclerosis.

At least ten counts were recorded for this clonotype. The rearrangement uses TRBV29-1 and TRBJ2-1, with 13 bases identical to TRBD2. This CDR3 contains 15 residues. Germline V gene sequence: CDR1 SQVTM, CDR2 ANQGSEA. Trimming took 4 bases from V and 4 from J; bases not matched to a gene: 4. The CDR3 is CSVARTSGSYNEQFF. The DNA for the CDR3 is TGCAGCGTTGCTAGGACTAGCGGGAGTTACAATGAGCAGTTCTTC.

This clonotype has at least ten counts. This rearrangement joins TRBV20-1 to TRBJ2-5; D may be TRBD1 (6 bases). V was clipped by 5 bases and J by 5 bases, with 21 bases between them. This CDR3 has 15 amino acids. The V gene's germline CDR1 is DFQATT and CDR2 SNEGSKA (reference sequence). The CDR3 protein is CSAPRATGPGETQYF. Here the CDR3 DNA reads TGCAGTGCTCCGAGAGCCACAGGGCCTGGGGAGACCCAGTACTTC.

This clonotype showed up many times. The chain recombines TRBV4-2 with TRBJ2-1; D remains ambiguous. The ends were cut back, 1 base at V and 9 bases at J, with 13 bases in the middle. The CDR3 totals 14 residues. Germline V lookup: CDR1 LGHNA, CDR2 YNFKEQ. The chain's CDR3 is CASSQGISAGEQFF. For the CDR3, the DNA is TGTGCCAGCAGCCAAGGAATTTCGGCAGGTGAGCAGTTCTTC.

This clonotype has at least ten counts. At one of its ends the junction is not consistent with the germline gene, which may arise from a read error. This chain connects TRBV7-7 to TRBJ2-3, with D perhaps matching TRBD2 (6 bases). The CDR3 sequence is 16 residues long. CDR1 is SSHAT and CDR2 is FNYEAQ in the germline V gene (reference sequence). The CDR3 DNA is TGTGCTAGCAGCTTAACCGGGACTGGTTTGGCCTCGACGCAGTATTTT. This translates into CASSLTGTGLASTQYF.

This clonotype has ten or more counts. The chain carries TRBV20-1 and TRBJ2-7; D tentatively fits TRBD1 or TRBD2 (5 bases each). CDR1 and CDR2 (germline): DFQATT, SNEGSKA (reference sequence). The ends were cut back, 6 bases at V and 0 bases at J, with 21 bases in the middle. The CDR3 has 16 amino acids. This CDR3 reads CSAERRIRRASYEQYF. In nucleotides, the CDR3 is TGCAGTGCCGAGCGGCGAATACGCAGGGCCTCCTACGAGCAGTACTTC.

There are many counts of this clonotype. V and J are TRBV6-5 and TRBJ1-5, with a weak D call TRBD1 (5 bases). From germline, CDR1 is MNHEY and CDR2 SVGAGI. The V end was cut by 7 bases, the J end by 1 base, with 17 bases between. CDR3 length: 16 amino acids. CDR3 nucleotides: TGTGCCAGCAAACCCGCGGGGCCGGGGAGCAATCAGCCCCAGCATTTT. Amino acids: CASKPAGPGSNQPQHF.

This clonotype was counted ten times or more. V is TRBV6-6 and J is TRBJ1-1; no clear D gene. The CDR3 has 12 residues. Germline-derived CDR1 and CDR2 are MNHNY and SVGAGI (reference sequence). Trimming took off 4 bases at V and 2 bases at J, with 5 bases between the two ends. CDR3 coding DNA: TGTGCCAGCAGTTTTGTAAACACTGAAGCTTTCTTT. Translating gives CASSFVNTEAFF.

This clonotype occurred many times. J is TRBJ2-1 and V is TRBV12-3 or TRBV12-4, with TRBD2 identical over 8 bases. V shed 6 bases and J 2 bases; nucleotides not matched to a gene: 6. The length of the CDR3 is 15 residues. The DNA for the CDR3 is TGTGCCAGCAGGCCGGGGGGGCTAACCTACAATGAGCAGTTCTTC. It specifies CASRPGGLTYNEQFF.

The table lists this clonotype with many counts. The J gene is TRBJ1-2, the V gene TRBV7-2; the D gene is possibly TRBD1 (5 bases). CDR1 and CDR2 from the germline V gene are SGHTA and FQGNSA. V dropped 11 bases and J dropped 7 bases, with 20 bases sitting between them. The CDR3 consists of 13 residues. The DNA for the CDR3 is TGTGCCGACCAGCCCTCGCAGGGCGTTGGCTACACCTTC. Translated, it gives CADQPSQGVGYTF.

This clonotype was seen repeatedly, ten times or more. V usage is TRBV2 and J usage is TRBJ1-5, with a weak D call TRBD1 (6 bases). CDR1 is SNHLY, CDR2 FYNNEI, per germline. The CDR3 spans 20 residues. V was trimmed by 2 bases and J by 0 bases, leaving 23 bases between them. The CDR3 region has the DNA TGTGCCAGCAGTGAAACTCGGGGCAAGGGGGGGGGACTTAGCAATCAGCCCCAGCATTTT. Amino acid sequence: CASSETRGKGGGLSNQPQHF.

This clonotype was seen many times. The rearrangement joins TRBV7-8 to TRBJ2-7; 11 bases agree with TRBD2. CDR3 size: 15 residues. The J segment lost 2 bases and the V segment lost 5 bases, leaving 5 bases of the junction unmatched. The germline V gene has CDR1 SGHVS and CDR2 FQNEAQ. For the CDR3, the DNA is TGTGCCAGCAGCCAGGGACTAGCGGAGGCCTACGAGCAGTACTTC. Residues: CASSQGLAEAYEQYF.

This clonotype turned up a few times. This chain links TRBV30 with TRBJ1-1, with D perhaps matching TRBD1 (6 bases). V was shortened by 2 bases and J by 5 bases, with 12 bases between the two germline ends. Germline CDR1 is GTSNPN and CDR2 is SVGIG (reference sequence). This CDR3 region has 13 residues. CDR3: CAWSYGGRTEAFF. CDR3 DNA: TGTGCCTGGAGTTATGGGGGGCGGACTGAAGCTTTCTTT.

The chain joins TRBV20-1 to TRBJ2-4; maybe TRBD1 (6 bases). This CDR3 has 15 amino acids. With 6 bases removed from V and 3 bases from J, the gap between germline ends came to 18 bases. Looked up from germline, CDR1 is DFQATT and CDR2 is SNEGSKA (reference sequence). CDR3 region: CSAKQGTIDKNIQYF. The CDR3 DNA follows: TGCAGTGCGAAACAGGGTACCATAGACAAAAACATTCAGTACTTC.

The table lists this clonotype with a few counts. V and J are TRBV7-2 and TRBJ1-1; D is unresolved. Trimming shortened V by 5 bases and J by 5 bases, and 12 bases separated the two germline ends. This CDR3 comprises 13 residues. Germline values: CDR1 SGHTA, CDR2 FQGNSA. The CDR3 nucleotides are TGTGCCAGCAGCCCCCAAAAGTGGACTGAAGCTTTCTTT. Translating it yields CASSPQKWTEAFF.

This clonotype has a count of ten or more. This sequence joins TRBV20-1 and TRBJ2-7; TRBD1 might be the D (5 bases). Germline lookup yields CDR1 DFQATT and CDR2 SNEGSKA (reference sequence). With 0 bases removed from V and 2 bases from J, the gap between germline ends came to 11 bases. There are 14 residues in the CDR3. CDR3 in DNA: TGCAGTGCTAGAGATTTGAAGGGGCCCTACGAGCAGTACTTC. Its protein product is CSARDLKGPYEQYF.

This clonotype appeared many times. This rearrangement joins TRBV5-1 to TRBJ1-1, with a possible D match to TRBD1 (5 bases). The germline V gene encodes CDR1 SGHRS and CDR2 YFSETQ. Trimming removed 4 bases from V and 3 bases from J, with 13 bases in between. This CDR3 region has 14 residues. For the CDR3, the DNA is TGCGCCAGCAGCCGACCTGGAGGGGACACTGAAGCTTTCTTT. Protein: CASSRPGGDTEAFF.

This clonotype has at least ten counts. The chain joins TRBV20-1 to TRBJ1-4; no clear D. Deletions cut 4 bases from V and 0 bases from J, with 6 bases between. Looked up from germline, CDR1 is DFQATT and CDR2 is SNEGSKA (reference sequence). The CDR3 runs 13 residues. This chain's CDR3 is CSANTATNEKLFF. The CDR3 coding sequence is TGCAGTGCTAATACAGCAACTAATGAAAAACTGTTTTTT.

In its sample, this clonotype was seen many times. The CDR3 DNA is TGCGCCAGCAGCTTCCCGGACAGCTCCTACGAGCAGTACTTC. It codes for CASSFPDSSYEQYF. The chain combines TRBV5-1 with TRBJ2-7, with D possibly being TRBD1 (6 bases). Trimming left V 2 bases short and J 0 bases short, with 9 bases between. The germline gives CDR1 SGHRS, CDR2 YFSETQ. The CDR3 has 14 residues.

Ten or more counts support this clonotype. V and J are TRBV20-1 and TRBJ2-1; 10 positions match TRBD1. The CDR3 runs to 16 residues. J was trimmed by 2 bases and V by 1 base; bases with no gene match: 5. The germline gives CDR1 DFQATT, CDR2 SNEGSKA (reference sequence). In DNA, the CDR3 is TGCAGTGCTAGAGCGGCGGACAGGGGGACCTACAATGAGCAGTTCTTC. It specifies CSARAADRGTYNEQFF.

In its sample, this clonotype was seen many times. This chain links TRBV7-6 with TRBJ2-1; 7 bases match TRBD2. V was pared by 2 bases and J by 5 bases, with 12 bases of the junction left unmatched. This CDR3 is built from 17 residues. Germline assignment: CDR1 SGHVS and CDR2 FNYEAQ. CDR3 sequence (DNA): TGTGCCAGCAGCTTAATCGGTCGGGCTAGCGGAAACAATGAGCAGTTCTTC. Amino acid sequence: CASSLIGRASGNNEQFF.